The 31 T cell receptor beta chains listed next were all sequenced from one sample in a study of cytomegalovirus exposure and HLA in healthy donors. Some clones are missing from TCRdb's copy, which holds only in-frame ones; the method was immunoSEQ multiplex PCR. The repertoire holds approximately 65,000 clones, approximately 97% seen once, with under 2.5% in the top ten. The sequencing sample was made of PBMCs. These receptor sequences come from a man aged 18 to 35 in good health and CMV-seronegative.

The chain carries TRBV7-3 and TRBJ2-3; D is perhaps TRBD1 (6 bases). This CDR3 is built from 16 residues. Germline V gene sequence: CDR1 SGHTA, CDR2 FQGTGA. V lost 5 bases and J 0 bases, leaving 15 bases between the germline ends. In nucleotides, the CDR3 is TGTGCCAGCAGCCCGGACAGCCGTTTTAGCACAGATACGCAGTATTTT. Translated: CASSPDSRFSTDTQYF.

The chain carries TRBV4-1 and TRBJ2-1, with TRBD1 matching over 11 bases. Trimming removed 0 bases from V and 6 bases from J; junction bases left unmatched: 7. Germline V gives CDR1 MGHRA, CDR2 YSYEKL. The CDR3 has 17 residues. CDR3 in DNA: TGCGCCAGCAGCCAAGAGACGGGACAGGGGGGAGTCAATGAGCAGTTCTTC. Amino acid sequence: CASSQETGQGGVNEQFF.

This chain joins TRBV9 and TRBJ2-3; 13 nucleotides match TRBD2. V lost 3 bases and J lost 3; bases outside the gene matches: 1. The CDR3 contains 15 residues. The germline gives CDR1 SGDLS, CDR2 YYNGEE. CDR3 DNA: TGTGCCAGCAGCGGACTAGCGGGAGGAACAGATACGCAGTATTTT. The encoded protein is CASSGLAGGTDTQYF.

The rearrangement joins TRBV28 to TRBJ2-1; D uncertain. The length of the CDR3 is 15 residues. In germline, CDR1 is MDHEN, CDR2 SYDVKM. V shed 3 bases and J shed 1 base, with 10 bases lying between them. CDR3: CASSLWSDSYNEQFF. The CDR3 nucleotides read TGTGCCAGCAGTTTGTGGAGTGATTCCTACAATGAGCAGTTCTTC. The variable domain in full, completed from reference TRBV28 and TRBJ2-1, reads DVKVTQSSRYLVKRTGEKVFLECVQDMDHENMFWYRQDPGLGLRLIYFSYDVKMKEKGDIPEGYSVSREKKERFSLILESASTNQTSMYLCASSLWSDSYNEQFFGPGTRLTVL.

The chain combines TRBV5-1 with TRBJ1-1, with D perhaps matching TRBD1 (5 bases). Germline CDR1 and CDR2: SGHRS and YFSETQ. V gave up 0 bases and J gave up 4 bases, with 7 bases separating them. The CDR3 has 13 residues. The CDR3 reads CASSLDRPTEAFF. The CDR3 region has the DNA TGCGCCAGCAGCTTGGACAGGCCCACTGAAGCTTTCTTT.

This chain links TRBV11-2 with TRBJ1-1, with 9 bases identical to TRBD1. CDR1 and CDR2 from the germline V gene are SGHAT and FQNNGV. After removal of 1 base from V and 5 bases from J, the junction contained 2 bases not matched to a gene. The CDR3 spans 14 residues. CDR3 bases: TGTGCCAGCAGCTTAGCGGACAGGGGTACTGAAGCTTTCTTT. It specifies CASSLADRGTEAFF.

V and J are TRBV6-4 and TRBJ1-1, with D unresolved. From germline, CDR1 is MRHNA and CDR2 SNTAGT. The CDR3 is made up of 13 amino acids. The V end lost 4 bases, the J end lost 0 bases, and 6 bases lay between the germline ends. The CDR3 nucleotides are TGTGCCAGCAGTGTTACAGTGAACACTGAAGCTTTCTTT. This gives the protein CASSVTVNTEAFF.

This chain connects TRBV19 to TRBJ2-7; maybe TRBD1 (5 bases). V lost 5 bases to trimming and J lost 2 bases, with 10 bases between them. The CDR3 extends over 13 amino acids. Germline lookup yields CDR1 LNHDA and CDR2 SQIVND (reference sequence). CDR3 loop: CASSGRVAYEQYF. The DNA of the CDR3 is TGTGCCAGTAGTGGCAGGGTAGCCTACGAGCAGTACTTC.

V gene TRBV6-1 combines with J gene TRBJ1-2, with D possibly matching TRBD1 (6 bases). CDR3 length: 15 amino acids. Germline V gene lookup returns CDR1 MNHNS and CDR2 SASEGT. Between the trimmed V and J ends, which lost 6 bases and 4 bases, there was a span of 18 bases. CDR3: CASRGPGALSYGYTF. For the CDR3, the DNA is TGTGCCAGCAGAGGTCCAGGGGCCCTCTCCTATGGCTACACCTTC.

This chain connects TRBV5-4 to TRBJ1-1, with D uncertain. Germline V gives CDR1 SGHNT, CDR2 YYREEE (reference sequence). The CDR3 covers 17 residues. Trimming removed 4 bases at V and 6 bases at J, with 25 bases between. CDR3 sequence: CASSKPLVKGDEAEAFF. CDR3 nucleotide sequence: TGTGCCAGCAGCAAACCCCTGGTGAAGGGAGACGAGGCTGAAGCTTTCTTT.

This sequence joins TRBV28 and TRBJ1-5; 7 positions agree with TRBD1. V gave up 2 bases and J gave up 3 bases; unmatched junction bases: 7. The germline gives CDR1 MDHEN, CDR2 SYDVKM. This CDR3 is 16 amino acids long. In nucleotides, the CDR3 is TGTGCCAGCAGTTTACCCTTACAGGGGACCAATCAGCCCCAGCATTTT. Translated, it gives CASSLPLQGTNQPQHF.

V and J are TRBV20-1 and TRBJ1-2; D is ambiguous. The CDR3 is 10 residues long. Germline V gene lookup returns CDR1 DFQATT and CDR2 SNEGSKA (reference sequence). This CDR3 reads CSVLNYGYTF. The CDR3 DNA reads TGCAGCGTCCTGAACTATGGCTACACCTTC.

The CDR3 loop is CASSSSFTGGDQPQHF. The CDR3 nucleotides are TGTGCCAGCAGTTCGTCTTTTACAGGGGGGGATCAGCCCCAGCATTTT. The J gene is TRBJ1-5, the V gene TRBV6-5; 8 bases are a match to TRBD1. CDR3 length: 16 amino acids. V dropped 4 bases and J dropped 5; count of bases not matched to a gene: 10. Looked up from germline, CDR1 is MNHEY and CDR2 is SVGAGI.

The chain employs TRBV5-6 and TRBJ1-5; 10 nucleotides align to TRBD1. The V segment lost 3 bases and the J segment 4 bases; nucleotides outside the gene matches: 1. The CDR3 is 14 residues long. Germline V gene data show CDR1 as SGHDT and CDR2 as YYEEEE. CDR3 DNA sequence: TGTGCCAGCAGCTGGACAGGGGGAAATCAGCCCCAGCATTTT. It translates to CASSWTGGNQPQHF.

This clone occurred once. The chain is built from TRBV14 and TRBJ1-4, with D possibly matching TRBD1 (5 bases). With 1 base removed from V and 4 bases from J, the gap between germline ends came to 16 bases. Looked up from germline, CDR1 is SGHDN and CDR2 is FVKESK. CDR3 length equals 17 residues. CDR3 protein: CASSQGGLTAINEKLFF. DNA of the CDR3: TGTGCCAGCAGCCAAGGGGGTTTGACAGCCATTAATGAAAAACTGTTTTTT.

CDR3 protein: CAISESGQSYGYTF. CDR3 bases: TGTGCCATCAGTGAGTCTGGACAATCCTATGGCTACACCTTC. The rearrangement links TRBV10-3 to TRBJ1-2; D is perhaps TRBD1 (5 bases). The CDR3 has 14 amino acids. Germline V gene data show CDR1 as ENHRY and CDR2 as SYGVKD. V dropped 0 bases and J dropped 4 bases, with 9 bases sitting between them.

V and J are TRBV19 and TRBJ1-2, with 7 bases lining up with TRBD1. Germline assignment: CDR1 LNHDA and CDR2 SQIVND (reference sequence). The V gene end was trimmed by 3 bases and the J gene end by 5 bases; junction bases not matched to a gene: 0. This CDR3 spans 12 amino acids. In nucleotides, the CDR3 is TGTGCCAGTAGTATGACAGGGTATGGCTACACCTTC. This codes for CASSMTGYGYTF.

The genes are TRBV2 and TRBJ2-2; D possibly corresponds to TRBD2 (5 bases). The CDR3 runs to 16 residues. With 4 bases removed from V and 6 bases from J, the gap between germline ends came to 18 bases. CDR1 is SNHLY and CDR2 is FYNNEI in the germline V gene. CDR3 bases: TGTGCCAGCAGTGGAGGACTCCCCCCGATCGCCGGGGAGCTGTTTTTT. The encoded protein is CASSGGLPPIAGELFF.

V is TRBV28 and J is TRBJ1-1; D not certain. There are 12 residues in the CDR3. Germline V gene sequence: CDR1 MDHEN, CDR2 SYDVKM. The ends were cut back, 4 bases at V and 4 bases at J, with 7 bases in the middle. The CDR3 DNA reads TGTGCCAGCAGTTCAGCGGGCACTGAAGCTTTCTTT. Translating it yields CASSSAGTEAFF.

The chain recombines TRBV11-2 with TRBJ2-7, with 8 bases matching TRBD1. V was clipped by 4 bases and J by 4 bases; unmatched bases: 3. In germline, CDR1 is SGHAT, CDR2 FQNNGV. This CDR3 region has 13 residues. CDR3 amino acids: CASSSRDRYEQYF. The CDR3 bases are TGTGCCAGCAGCTCCCGGGACAGGTACGAGCAGTACTTC.

CDR3 region: CASSSQLEGVLDEQFF. The CDR3 region has the DNA TGTGCCAGCAGTTCCCAACTAGAGGGGGTTTTGGATGAGCAGTTCTTC. This chain connects TRBV6-5 to TRBJ2-1; a weak D match, TRBD1 (6 bases). In germline, CDR1 is MNHEY, CDR2 SVGAGI. The V and J ends lost 4 bases and 8 bases respectively, with 21 bases between them. This CDR3 comprises 16 residues.

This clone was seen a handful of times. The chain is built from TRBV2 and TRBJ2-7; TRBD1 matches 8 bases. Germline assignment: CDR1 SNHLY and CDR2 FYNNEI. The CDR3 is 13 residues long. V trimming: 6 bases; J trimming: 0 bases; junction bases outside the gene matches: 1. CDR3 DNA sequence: TGTGCCAGCAGGGGGACAGGCTCCTACGAGCAGTACTTC. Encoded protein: CASRGTGSYEQYF.

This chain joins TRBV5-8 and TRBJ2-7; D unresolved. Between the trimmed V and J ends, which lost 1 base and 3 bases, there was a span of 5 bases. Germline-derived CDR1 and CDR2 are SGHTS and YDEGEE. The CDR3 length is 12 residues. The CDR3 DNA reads TGTGCCAGCAGCTTGAGGAGCTACGAGCAGTACTTC. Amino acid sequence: CASSLRSYEQYF.

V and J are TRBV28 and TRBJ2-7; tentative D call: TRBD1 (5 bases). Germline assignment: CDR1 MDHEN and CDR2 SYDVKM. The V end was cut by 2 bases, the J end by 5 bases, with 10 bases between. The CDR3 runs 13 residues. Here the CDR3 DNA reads TGTGCCAGCAGTTTAGACAGATCCCACGAGCAGTACTTC. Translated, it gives CASSLDRSHEQYF. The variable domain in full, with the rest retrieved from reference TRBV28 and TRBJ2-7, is DVKVTQSSRYLVKRTGEKVFLECVQDMDHENMFWYRQDPGLGLRLIYFSYDVKMKEKGDIPEGYSVSREKKERFSLILESASTNQTSMYLCASSLDRSHEQYFGPGTRLTVT.

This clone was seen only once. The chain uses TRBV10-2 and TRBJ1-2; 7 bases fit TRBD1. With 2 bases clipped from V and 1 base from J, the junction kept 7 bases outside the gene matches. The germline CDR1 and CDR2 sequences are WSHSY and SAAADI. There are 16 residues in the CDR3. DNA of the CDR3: TGCGCCAGCAGTGAGACTTGGACAGGTCTTAACTATGGCTACACCTTC. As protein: CASSETWTGLNYGYTF.

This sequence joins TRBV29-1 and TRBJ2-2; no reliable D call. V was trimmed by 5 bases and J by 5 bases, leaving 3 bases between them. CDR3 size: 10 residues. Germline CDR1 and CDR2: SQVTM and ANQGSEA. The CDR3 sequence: CSVLTGELFF. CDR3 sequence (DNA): TGCAGCGTTCTGACCGGGGAGCTGTTTTTT.

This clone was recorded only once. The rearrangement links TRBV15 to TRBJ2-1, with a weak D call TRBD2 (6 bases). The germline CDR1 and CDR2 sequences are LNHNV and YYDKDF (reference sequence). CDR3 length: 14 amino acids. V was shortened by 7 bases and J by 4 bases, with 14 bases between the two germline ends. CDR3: CATTPGDDYNEQFF. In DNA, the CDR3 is TGTGCCACCACCCCGGGGGACGATTACAATGAGCAGTTCTTC.

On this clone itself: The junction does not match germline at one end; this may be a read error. For the CDR3, the DNA is TGTGCCAGCAGCTCGCGACAGGGGACACCCTCCAACGAGCAGTACTTC. Its protein is CASSSRQGTPSNEQYF. The chain combines TRBV7-6 with TRBJ2-7; TRBD1 matches 8 bases. Germline assignment: CDR1 SGHVS and CDR2 FNYEAQ. This CDR3 comprises 16 residues.

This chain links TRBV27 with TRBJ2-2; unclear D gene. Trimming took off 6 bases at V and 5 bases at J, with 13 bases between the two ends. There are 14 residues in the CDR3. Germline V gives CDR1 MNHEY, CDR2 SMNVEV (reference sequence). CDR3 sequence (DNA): TGTGCCAGCAGCACTTCGGGTCGGACCGGGGAGCTGTTTTTT. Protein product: CASSTSGRTGELFF.

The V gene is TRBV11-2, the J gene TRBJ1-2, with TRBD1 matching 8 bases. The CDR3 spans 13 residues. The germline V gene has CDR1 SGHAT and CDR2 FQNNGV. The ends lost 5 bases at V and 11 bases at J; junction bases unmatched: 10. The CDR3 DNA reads TGTGCCAGCAGCCCCCCGTCAGGGGGCGAATACACCTTC. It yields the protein CASSPPSGGEYTF. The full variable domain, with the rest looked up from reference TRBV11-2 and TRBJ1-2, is EAGVAQSPRYKIIEKRQSVAFWCNPISGHATLYWYQQILGQGPKLLIQFQNNGVVDDSQLPKDRFSAERLKGVDSTLKIQPAKLEDSAVYLCASSPPSGGEYTFGSGTRLTVV.

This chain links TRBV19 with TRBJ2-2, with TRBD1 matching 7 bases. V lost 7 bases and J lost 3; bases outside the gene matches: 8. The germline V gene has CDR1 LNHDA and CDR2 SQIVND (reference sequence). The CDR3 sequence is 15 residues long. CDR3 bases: TGTGCCAGTACACGGGCAGGGGGATACACCGGGGAGCTGTTTTTT. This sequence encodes CASTRAGGYTGELFF.